This TCR beta chain was documented in a study of tumor-infiltrating lymphocytes in primary liver carcinoma. At the level of the study: Each participant had primary liver carcinoma, and surgical resection was the treatment.

As for this clonotype: This sequence may be a read error, since a much larger clone differs from it by one base.

The CDR3 extends over 15 amino acids. The authors made TCR beta cDNA from approximately 490 ng total RNA with a constant-region primer. Employing slightly modified ARM-PCR, three nested multiplex PCR rounds were run, and these gave rise to the TCR beta libraries. Forward primers for TRBV1-TRBV30 and a C-beta reverse primer served the first two PCR rounds, at roughly 10 cycles each. Each CDR3 protein is one row after TCRdb ran MiXCR on the multiplex PCR reads. Of fewer than 350,000 distinct CDR3 sequences detected, approximately 65% appear once; the ten largest clones hold roughly 9%. Blood RNA came from unsorted whole blood; germline DNA was also extracted.

The source of this sequence is a man aged 35 to 55 with primary liver carcinoma and hepatitis B virus infection. The material sequenced was peripheral blood. V and J are TRBV12-3 or TRBV12-4 and TRBJ2-2; 8 nucleotides agree with TRBD2. CDR3 nucleotides: TGTACCAGCAGTCAGCGGGAGCATGACACCGGGGAGCTGTTTTTT. Protein: CTSSQREHDTGELFF.